This TCR beta chain was sequenced in a study of blood T cell repertoires in COVID-19. Study in general: T cells, B-cell-depleted T cells, or PBMCs provided the cDNA or gDNA that served as material.

The study assigned cohorts using participant-reported clinical history. Before being deemed recovered, Cohort 3 donors had two negative PCRs, clearance, or symptom resolution. The CDR3 runs to 16 residues. CDR1 and CDR2 from the germline V gene are SGHRS and YFSETQ. V shed 0 bases and J shed 7 bases, with 16 bases lying between them. How the authors handled the data: The authors estimated nucleated cell counts from reference gene primer amplification. Assay: immunoSEQ multiplex PCR; the TCRdb copy retains only in-frame clones and omits some. The D gene and trimming were derived from the DNA, and the V and J assignments and clone size from that table. The data show 350,000 to 400,000 clones, roughly 84% seen once.

This clonotype was sampled from a woman in her thirties who had recovered from COVID-19. V is TRBV5-1 and J is TRBJ1-4; maybe TRBD1 (6 bases). Source material: PBMCs or T cells enriched from blood (not recorded which). This chain's CDR3 is CASSLVVGALIEKLFF. DNA of the CDR3: TGCGCCAGCAGCTTGGTCGTGGGGGCGCTTATTGAAAAACTGTTTTTT.